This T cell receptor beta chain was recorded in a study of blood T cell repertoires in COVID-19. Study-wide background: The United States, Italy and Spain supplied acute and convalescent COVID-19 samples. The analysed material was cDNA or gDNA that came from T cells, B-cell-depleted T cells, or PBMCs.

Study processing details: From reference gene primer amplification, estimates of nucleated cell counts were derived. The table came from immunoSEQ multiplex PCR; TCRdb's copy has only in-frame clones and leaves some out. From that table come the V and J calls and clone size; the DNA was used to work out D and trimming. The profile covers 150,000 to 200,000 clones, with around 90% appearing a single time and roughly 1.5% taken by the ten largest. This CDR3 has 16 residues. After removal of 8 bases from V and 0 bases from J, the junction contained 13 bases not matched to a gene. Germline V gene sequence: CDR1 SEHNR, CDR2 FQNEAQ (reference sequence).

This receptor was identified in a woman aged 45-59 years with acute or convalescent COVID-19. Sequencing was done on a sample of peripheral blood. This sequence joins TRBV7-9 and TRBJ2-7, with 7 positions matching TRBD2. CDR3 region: CASGVTAGLGSYEQYF. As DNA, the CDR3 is TGTGCCAGCGGCGTAACGGCCGGACTAGGCTCCTACGAGCAGTACTTC.